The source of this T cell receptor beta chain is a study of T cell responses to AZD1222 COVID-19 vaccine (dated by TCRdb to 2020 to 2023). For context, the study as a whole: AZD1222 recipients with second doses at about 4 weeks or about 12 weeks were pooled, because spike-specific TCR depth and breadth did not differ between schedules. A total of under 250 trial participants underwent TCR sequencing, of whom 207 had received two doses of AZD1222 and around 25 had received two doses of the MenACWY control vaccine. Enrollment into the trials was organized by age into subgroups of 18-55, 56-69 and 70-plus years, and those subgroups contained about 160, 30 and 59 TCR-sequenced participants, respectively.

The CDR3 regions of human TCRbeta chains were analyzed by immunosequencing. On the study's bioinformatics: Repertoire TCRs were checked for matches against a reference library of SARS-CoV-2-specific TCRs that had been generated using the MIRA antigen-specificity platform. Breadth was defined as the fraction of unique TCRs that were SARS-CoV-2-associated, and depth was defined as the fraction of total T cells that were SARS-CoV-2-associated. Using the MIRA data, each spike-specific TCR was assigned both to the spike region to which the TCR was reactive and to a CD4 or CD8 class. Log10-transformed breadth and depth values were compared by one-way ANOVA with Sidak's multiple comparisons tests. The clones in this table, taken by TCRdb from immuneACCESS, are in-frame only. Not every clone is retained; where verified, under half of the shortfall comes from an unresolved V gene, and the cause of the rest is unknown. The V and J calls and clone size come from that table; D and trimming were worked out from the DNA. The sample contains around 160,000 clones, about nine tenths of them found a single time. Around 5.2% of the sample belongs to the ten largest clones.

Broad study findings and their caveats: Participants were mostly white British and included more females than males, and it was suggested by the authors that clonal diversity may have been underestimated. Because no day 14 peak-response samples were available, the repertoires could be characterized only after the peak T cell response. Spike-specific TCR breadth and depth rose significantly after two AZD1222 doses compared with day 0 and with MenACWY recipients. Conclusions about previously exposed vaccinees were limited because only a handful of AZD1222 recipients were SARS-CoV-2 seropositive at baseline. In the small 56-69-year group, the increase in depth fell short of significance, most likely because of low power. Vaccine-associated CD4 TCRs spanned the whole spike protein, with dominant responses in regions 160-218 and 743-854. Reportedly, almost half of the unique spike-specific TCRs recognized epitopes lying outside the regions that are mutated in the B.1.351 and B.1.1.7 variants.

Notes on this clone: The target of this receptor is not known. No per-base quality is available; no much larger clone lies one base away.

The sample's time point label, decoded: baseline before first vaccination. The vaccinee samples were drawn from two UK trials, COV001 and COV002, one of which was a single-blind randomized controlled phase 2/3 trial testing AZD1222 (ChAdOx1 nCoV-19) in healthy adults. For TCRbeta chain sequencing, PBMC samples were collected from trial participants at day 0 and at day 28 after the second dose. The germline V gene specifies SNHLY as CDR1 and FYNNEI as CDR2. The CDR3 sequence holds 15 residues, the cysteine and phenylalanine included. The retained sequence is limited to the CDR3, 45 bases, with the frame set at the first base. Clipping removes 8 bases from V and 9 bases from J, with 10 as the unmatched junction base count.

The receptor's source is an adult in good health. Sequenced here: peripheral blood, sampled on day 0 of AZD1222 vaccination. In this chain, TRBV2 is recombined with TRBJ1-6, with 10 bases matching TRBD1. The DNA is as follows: TGTGCCAGCTCGCCGGGACAGGGGAGCGGTTCACCCCTCCACTTT. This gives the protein CASSPGQGSGSPLHF.